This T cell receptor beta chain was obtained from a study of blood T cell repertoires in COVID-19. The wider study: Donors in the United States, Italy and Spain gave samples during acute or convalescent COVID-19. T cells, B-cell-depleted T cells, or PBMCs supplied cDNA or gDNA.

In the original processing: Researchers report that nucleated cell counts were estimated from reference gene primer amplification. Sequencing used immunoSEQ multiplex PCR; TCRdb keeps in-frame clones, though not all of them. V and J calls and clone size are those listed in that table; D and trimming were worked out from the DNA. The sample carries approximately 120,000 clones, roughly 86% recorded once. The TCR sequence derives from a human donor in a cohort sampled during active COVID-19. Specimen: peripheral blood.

In DNA, the CDR3 is TGCAGCGTTCGGACGGGGGGGCTCGGTGGTGAGCAGTTCTTC. This sequence encodes CSVRTGGLGGEQFF. The J gene is TRBJ2-1, the V gene TRBV29-1, with 8 bases aligning to TRBD2. The CDR3 totals 14 residues. Trimming cost V 5 bases and J 9 bases; bases outside gene matches: 12. The V gene's germline CDR1 is SQVTM and CDR2 ANQGSEA.